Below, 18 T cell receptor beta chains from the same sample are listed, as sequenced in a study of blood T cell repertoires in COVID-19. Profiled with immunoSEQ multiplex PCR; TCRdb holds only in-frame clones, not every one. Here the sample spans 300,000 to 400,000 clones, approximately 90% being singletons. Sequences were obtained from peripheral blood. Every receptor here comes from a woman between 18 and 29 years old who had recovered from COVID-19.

CDR3 DNA: TGTGCCAGCAGTTACACCGGACAGCTCTACTATGGCTACACCTTC. Protein: CASSYTGQLYYGYTF. The genes are TRBV6-2 or TRBV6-3 and TRBJ1-2; TRBD1 might be the D (6 bases). Trimming removed 2 bases from V and 3 bases from J, with 13 bases in between. CDR1 is MNHEY, CDR2 SVGEGT, per germline. This CDR3 contains 15 residues.

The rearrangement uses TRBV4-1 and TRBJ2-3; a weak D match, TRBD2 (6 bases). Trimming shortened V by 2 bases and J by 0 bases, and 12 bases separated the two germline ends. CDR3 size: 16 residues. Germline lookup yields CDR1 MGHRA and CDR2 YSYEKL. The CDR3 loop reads CASSQRPGLSTDTQYF. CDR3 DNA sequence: TGCGCCAGCAGCCAAAGGCCGGGACTTAGCACAGATACGCAGTATTTT.

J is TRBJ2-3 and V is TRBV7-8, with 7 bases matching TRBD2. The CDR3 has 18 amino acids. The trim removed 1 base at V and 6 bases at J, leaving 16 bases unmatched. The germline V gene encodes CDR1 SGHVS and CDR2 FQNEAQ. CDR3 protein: CASSLDVGLGGSVDTQYF. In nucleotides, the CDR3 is TGTGCCAGCAGCTTAGATGTAGGGTTGGGGGGGAGTGTTGATACGCAGTATTTT.

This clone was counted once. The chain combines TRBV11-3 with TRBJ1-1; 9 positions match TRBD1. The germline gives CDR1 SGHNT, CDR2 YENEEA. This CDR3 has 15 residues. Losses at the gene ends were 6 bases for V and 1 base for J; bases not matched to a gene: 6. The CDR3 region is CASRSTGQGNTEAFF. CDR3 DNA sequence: TGTGCCAGCAGGTCCACGGGACAGGGGAACACTGAAGCTTTCTTT.

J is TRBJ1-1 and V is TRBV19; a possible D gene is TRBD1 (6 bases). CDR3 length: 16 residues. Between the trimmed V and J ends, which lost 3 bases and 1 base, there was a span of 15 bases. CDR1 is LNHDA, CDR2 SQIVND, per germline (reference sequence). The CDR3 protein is CASSIRPGHKNTEAFF. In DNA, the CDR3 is TGTGCCAGTAGTATCCGCCCGGGACATAAGAACACTGAAGCTTTCTTT.

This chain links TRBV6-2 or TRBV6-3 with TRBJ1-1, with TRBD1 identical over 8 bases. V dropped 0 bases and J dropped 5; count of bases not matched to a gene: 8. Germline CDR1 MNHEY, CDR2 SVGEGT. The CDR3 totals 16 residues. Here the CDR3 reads CASSYSKGQAGTEAFF. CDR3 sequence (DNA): TGTGCCAGCAGTTACTCGAAGGGACAGGCGGGAACTGAAGCTTTCTTT.

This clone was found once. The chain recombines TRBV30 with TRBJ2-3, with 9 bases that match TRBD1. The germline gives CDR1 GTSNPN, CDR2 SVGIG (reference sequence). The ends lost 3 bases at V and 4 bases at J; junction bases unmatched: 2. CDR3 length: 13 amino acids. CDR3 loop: CAWSRQGADTQYF. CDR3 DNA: TGTGCCTGGAGCCGACAGGGGGCAGATACGCAGTATTTT.

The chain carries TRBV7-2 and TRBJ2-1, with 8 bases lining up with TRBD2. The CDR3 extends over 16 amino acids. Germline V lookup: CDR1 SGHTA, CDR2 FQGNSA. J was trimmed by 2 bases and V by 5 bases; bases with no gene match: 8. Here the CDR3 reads CASSTRGRPTYNEQFF. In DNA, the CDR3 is TGTGCCAGCAGCACCCGCGGGAGGCCGACCTACAATGAGCAGTTCTTC. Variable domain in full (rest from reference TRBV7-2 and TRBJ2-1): GAGVSQSPSNKVTEKGKDVELRCDPISGHTALYWYRQSLGQGLEFLIYFQGNSAPDKSGLPSDRFSAERTGGSVSTLTIQRTQQEDSAVYLCASSTRGRPTYNEQFFGPGTRLTVL.

CDR3 DNA sequence: TGCGCCAGCAGCCAACACAATCCAGGGGGAAGTGATACGCAGTATTTT. Its protein product is CASSQHNPGGSDTQYF. This chain uses TRBV4-1 with TRBJ2-3; 7 nucleotides line up with TRBD1. The V gene end was trimmed by 2 bases and the J gene end by 6 bases; junction bases not matched to a gene: 11. Germline V gives CDR1 MGHRA, CDR2 YSYEKL. This CDR3 contains 16 residues.

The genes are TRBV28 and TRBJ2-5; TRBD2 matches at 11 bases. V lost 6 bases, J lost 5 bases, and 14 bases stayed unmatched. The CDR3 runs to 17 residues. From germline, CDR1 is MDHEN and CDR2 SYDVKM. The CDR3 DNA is TGTGCCAGCAGCTCTGGGGTTAGCGGGAGGGCCTGGGAGACCCAGTACTTC. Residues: CASSSGVSGRAWETQYF.

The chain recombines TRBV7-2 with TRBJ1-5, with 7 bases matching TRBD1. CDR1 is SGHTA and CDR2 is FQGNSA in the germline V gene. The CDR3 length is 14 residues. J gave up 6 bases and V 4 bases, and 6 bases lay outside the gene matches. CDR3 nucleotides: TGTGCCAGCAGCTCCGACAGGGCCGGTCAGCCCCAGCATTTT. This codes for CASSSDRAGQPQHF. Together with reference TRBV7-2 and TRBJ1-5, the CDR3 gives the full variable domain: GAGVSQSPSNKVTEKGKDVELRCDPISGHTALYWYRQSLGQGLEFLIYFQGNSAPDKSGLPSDRFSAERTGGSVSTLTIQRTQQEDSAVYLCASSSDRAGQPQHFGDGTRLSIL.

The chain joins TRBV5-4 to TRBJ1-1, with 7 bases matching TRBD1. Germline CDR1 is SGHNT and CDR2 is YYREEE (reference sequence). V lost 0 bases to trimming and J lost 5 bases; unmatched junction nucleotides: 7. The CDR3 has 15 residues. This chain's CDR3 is CASSLGAGGRTEAFF. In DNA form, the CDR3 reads TGTGCCAGCAGCTTGGGGGCAGGGGGGCGGACTGAAGCTTTCTTT. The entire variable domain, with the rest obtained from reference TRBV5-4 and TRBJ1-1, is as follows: ETGVTQSPTHLIKTRGQQVTLRCSSQSGHNTVSWYQQALGQGPQFIFQYYREEENGRGNFPPRFSGLQFPNYSSELNVNALELDDSALYLCASSLGAGGRTEAFFGQGTRLTVV.

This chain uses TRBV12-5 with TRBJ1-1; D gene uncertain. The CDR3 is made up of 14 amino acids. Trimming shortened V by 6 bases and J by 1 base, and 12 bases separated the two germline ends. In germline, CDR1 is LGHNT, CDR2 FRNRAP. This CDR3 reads CASGARGRNTEAFF. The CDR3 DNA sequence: TGTGCTAGTGGGGCCCGAGGGAGGAACACTGAAGCTTTCTTT.

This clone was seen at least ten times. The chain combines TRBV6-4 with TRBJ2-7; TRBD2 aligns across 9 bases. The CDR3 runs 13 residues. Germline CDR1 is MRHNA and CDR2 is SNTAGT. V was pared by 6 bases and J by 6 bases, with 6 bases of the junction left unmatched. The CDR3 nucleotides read TGTGCCAGCAGGCGGGAGGGATGGGGCGAGCAGTACGTC. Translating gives CASRREGWGEQYV.

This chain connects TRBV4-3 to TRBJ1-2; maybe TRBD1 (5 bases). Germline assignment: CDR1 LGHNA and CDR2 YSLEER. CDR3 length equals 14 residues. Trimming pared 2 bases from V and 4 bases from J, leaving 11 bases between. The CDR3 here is CASSQQRGGYGYTF. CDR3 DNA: TGCGCCAGCAGCCAACAACGGGGGGGCTATGGCTACACCTTC.

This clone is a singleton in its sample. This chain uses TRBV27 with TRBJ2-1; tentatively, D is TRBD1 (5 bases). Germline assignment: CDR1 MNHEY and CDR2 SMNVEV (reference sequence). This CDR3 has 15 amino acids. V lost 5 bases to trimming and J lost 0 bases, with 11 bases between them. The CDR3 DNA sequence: TGTGCCAGCAGTAGGGGCCCGAGCTCCTACAATGAGCAGTTCTTC. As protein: CASSRGPSSYNEQFF.

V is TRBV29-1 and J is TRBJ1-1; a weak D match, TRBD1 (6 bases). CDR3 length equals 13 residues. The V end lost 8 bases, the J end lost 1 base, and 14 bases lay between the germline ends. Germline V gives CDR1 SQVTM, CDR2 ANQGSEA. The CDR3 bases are TGCAGCTCCGCCGGGACAACGAACACTGAAGCTTTCTTT. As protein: CSSAGTTNTEAFF.

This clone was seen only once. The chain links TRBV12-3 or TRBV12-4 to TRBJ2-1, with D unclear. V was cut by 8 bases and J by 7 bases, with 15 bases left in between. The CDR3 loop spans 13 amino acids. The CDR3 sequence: CASLLGVGNEQFF. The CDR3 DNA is TGTGCCAGCTTACTCGGAGTTGGGAATGAGCAGTTCTTC.